The T cell receptor (beta chain) under discussion was sequenced for a study of OX40 agonist ivuxolimab in advanced cancers. General observations from the study: Both CD4+ and CD8+ T cell populations in blood had undergone clonal expansion by week 6 at 0.1 to 3.0 mg/kg.

The method was immunoSEQ multiplex PCR; TCRdb's version includes in-frame clones alone and lacks a portion of them. The table includes fewer than 70,000 clones, approximately 87% detected once. CDR3 length: 14 amino acids. Germline CDR1 and CDR2: SGDLS and YYNGEE. V lost 0 bases and J 7 bases, leaving 10 bases between the germline ends. About this clone itself: Its specificity is not known.

The TCR originated in an adult with an advanced solid tumor such as melanoma, head and neck, liver or kidney cancer. The sequencing used CD4+ or CD8+ T cells sorted from blood, collected in a trial of the OX40 agonist ivuxolimab. The rearrangement joins TRBV9 to TRBJ1-4; D gene ambiguous. The CDR3, as DNA: TGTGCCAGCAGCGTAGAATTGCTTGGTGAAAAACTGTTTTTT. Translating gives CASSVELLGEKLFF.